This T cell receptor (beta chain) was captured by sequencing in a study of T-cell reconstitution after alpha-beta-depleted transplantation in children (dated by TCRdb to between 2015 and 2016). About the study as a whole: The study quantitatively tracked T-cell immune reconstitution after TCRalphabeta/CD19-depleted allogeneic hematopoietic cell transplantation in children using TCR repertoire profiling. The study at large found these results: The high TCRbeta diversity at day 60 in some patients was ascribed to recipient T cells and intrathymic progenitors that had survived conditioning. Over subsequent months, a decline in hyperexpanded clone frequencies was noted, and after one year, T-cell counts and TCRbeta diversity were mostly ascribed to newly produced T cells. Apparently early alphabetaT-cell count recovery about two months after transplant reportedly relied on only several hundred rapidly expanded clones derived from non-depleted graft cells.

CDR3 length: 15 amino acids, cysteine to phenylalanine. Only the CDR3 DNA is retained, 45 bases long and in frame from the first base. Clipping removes 0 bases from V and 4 bases from J, with 8 as the unmatched junction base count. Sequences DFQATT (CDR1) and SNEGSKA (CDR2) are obtained from the germline V gene (reference sequence). The intended sense of this specimen's treatment or condition label: allogeneic hematopoietic cell transplantation with graft depleted of TCRalphabeta T cells and CD19 B cells. Transplant recipients were children who received TCRalphabeta/CD19-depleted allogeneic hematopoietic cell grafts. This clonotype was counted ten times or more. No antigen is known for it. No much larger clonotype is one base removed from it; base qualities were not supplied. Library method: PCR. Sequencing relied on an Illumina HiSeq 2500. TCR library preparation used molecular barcoding, with unique molecular identifiers applied to normalize quantification of the TCRbeta repertoire. Using fastp trimming at Q25 and MiXCR clonotype assembly, TCRdb reanalyzed the public sequencing data and kept in-frame beta chains. Rows with a matching CDR3 protein are joined into one entry that keeps the most common DNA and genes. The table for this sample lists roughly 670,000 distinct CDR3 sequences; about an eighth of them were counted only once. The top ten clones comprise roughly 0.77% of the sample.

The sequence is built from TRBV20-1 and TRBJ2-5, and 7 bases in between align with TRBD2. This TCR derives from a girl aged 2 to 10 with congenital amegakaryocytic thrombocytopenia, due to receive a stem cell transplant. The sequenced sample was PBMCs, obtained before TCRalphabeta/CD19-depleted stem cell transplant. The encoded CDR3 is CSARDGLAERETQYF. The DNA sequence is TGCAGTGCTAGAGATGGGCTAGCGGAACGAGAGACCCAGTACTTC.